The T cell receptor (beta chain) under discussion was sequenced for a study of response to subunit inactivated influenza vaccine. MiXCR, applied by TCRdb to the RT-PCR reads, yields one record per CDR3 protein. The sample has fewer than 550,000 distinct CDR3 sequences, over 25% seen once. Study-level findings and limits: Each seasonal influenza vaccination recruits few new T cells, the authors suggested.

Per the germline V gene, CDR1 is SGHRS and CDR2 is YFSETQ. This CDR3 region has 14 residues. J lost 2 bases, V lost 1 base, and 3 bases had no gene match. This clonotype was found a few times. Its antigen is undetermined. The sequence was collected from a man in his forties or fifties who received an inactivated influenza vaccine. The sequences come from CD4+ T cells sorted from PBMCs, collected around 5 days after vaccination. The V gene is TRBV5-1, the J gene TRBJ2-7; the match to TRBD1 covers 7 bases. CDR3 sequence reads: CASSLTGDAYEQYF. CDR3 nucleotides: TGCGCCAGCAGCTTGACAGGGGATGCCTACGAGCAGTACTTC. Full variable domain (remainder filled in from reference TRBV5-1 and TRBJ2-7): KAGVTQTPRYLIKTRGQQVTLSCSPISGHRSVSWYQQTPGQGLQFLFEYFSETQRNKGNFPGRFSGRQFSNSRSEMNVSTLELGDSALYLCASSLTGDAYEQYFGPGTRLTVT.